Listed here are 2 T cell receptor beta chains from one sample, sequenced in a study of spatial heterogeneity in lung cancer. TCRdb independently ran MiXCR on the 5' RACE reads; one entry per CDR3 protein. The data show tens of thousands of distinct CDR3 sequences, with roughly 12% seen just once and roughly 39% held by the top ten. Time point indicated: sample taken at primary tumor resection. Material for sequencing was whole RNA from tumor, nontumor lung or frozen PBMC, left unsorted. The source material was PBMCs, sampled at surgery. The source of these receptors is a male donor with early-stage non-small cell lung cancer.

CDR3 nucleotide sequence: TGTGCCATCAGTGACAGGGAAAACATTCAGTACTTC. Translated, it gives CAISDRENIQYF. V is TRBV10-3 and J is TRBJ2-4; weak D call: TRBD1 (5 bases). Trimming left V 3 bases short and J 5 bases short, with 5 bases between. CDR3 size: 12 residues. Germline CDR1 ENHRY, CDR2 SYGVKD.

This CDR3 is CASSPWTGGNEQFF. The DNA for the CDR3 is TGTGCCAGCAGTCCTTGGACAGGGGGCAATGAGCAGTTCTTC. This sequence joins TRBV12-3 or TRBV12-4 and TRBJ2-1; 10 nucleotides agree with TRBD1. This CDR3 contains 14 residues. V dropped 5 bases and J dropped 6; count of bases not matched to a gene: 4.